Presented here are 10 T cell receptor beta chains from one specimen sequenced in a study of control samples from healthy donors and cancer patients. Profiled with immunoSEQ multiplex PCR; TCRdb holds only in-frame clones, not every one. The sample includes 80,000 to 100,000 clones, around 88% of them seen just once. Sequenced: blood. The receptors were gathered from a man between 25 and 39 years old in good health.

The chain uses TRBV7-2 and TRBJ1-1; no definite D call. CDR1 is SGHTA, CDR2 FQGNSA, per germline. This CDR3 is 13 amino acids long. Trimming shortened V by 3 bases and J by 4 bases, and 9 bases separated the two germline ends. CDR3 sequence reads: CASSFGESTEAFF. The DNA for the CDR3 is TGTGCCAGCAGCTTTGGGGAGAGCACTGAAGCTTTCTTT.

The V and J genes are TRBV5-1 and TRBJ2-3; D is undetermined. The CDR3 has 13 amino acids. The germline V gene encodes CDR1 SGHRS and CDR2 YFSETQ. Trimming pared 3 bases from V and 2 bases from J, leaving 7 bases between. The CDR3 DNA reads TGCGCCAGCAGCTCGACACTCACAGATACGCAGTATTTT. Amino acids: CASSSTLTDTQYF.

This rearrangement joins TRBV6-5 to TRBJ1-5; D ambiguous. Trimming left V 6 bases short and J 4 bases short, with 4 bases between. CDR3 size: 11 residues. The germline CDR1 and CDR2 sequences are MNHEY and SVGAGI. The CDR3 here is CASRANQPQHF. CDR3 nucleotide sequence: TGTGCCAGCAGGGCTAATCAGCCCCAGCATTTT.

This chain connects TRBV7-2 to TRBJ1-2; D is unresolved. The V end was cut by 2 bases, the J end by 0 bases, with 7 bases between. CDR3 length: 14 amino acids. The germline V gene encodes CDR1 SGHTA and CDR2 FQGNSA. The CDR3 sequence is CASSLQAANYGYTF. Here the CDR3 DNA reads TGTGCCAGCAGCTTACAGGCGGCTAACTATGGCTACACCTTC.

This sequence joins TRBV4-1 and TRBJ2-3, with 9 bases aligning to TRBD2. V lost 1 base to trimming and J lost 4 bases; unmatched junction nucleotides: 3. Germline lookup yields CDR1 MGHRA and CDR2 YSYEKL. The CDR3 runs 15 residues. CDR3 DNA sequence: TGCGCCAGCAGCCAAGGGCGGGAGGGATCAGATACGCAGTATTTT. Residues: CASSQGREGSDTQYF.

This chain uses TRBV28 with TRBJ1-2, with D maybe TRBD1 (5 bases). V lost 3 bases, J lost 8 bases, and 10 bases lay in between. The CDR3 is made up of 12 amino acids. CDR1 MDHEN and CDR2 SYDVKM come from the germline V gene. The CDR3 DNA reads as TGTGCCAGCAGTTTGGTTCGGGGGGGCTACACCTTC. Its translation is CASSLVRGGYTF.

The CDR3 protein is CASSLSPSRGPYEQYF. The CDR3, as DNA: TGTGCCAGCAGTTTATCCCCCTCGCGGGGCCCCTACGAGCAGTACTTC. The chain carries TRBV27 and TRBJ2-7; D possibly corresponds to TRBD2 (6 bases). The germline gives CDR1 MNHEY, CDR2 SMNVEV (reference sequence). The germline V and J ends were trimmed by 0 bases and 2 bases, with 14 bases remaining between them. This CDR3 is 16 amino acids long.

V gene TRBV14 combines with J gene TRBJ2-1; the match to TRBD1 covers 8 bases. The CDR3 has 16 amino acids. The germline V gene has CDR1 SGHDN and CDR2 FVKESK. Trimming at V came to 2 bases and at J to 0 bases, leaving 3 bases not matched to a gene. For the CDR3, the DNA is TGTGCCAGCAGCCAAAAGGACAGGGTCTCCTACAATGAGCAGTTCTTC. Translated, it gives CASSQKDRVSYNEQFF.

The genes are TRBV4-1 and TRBJ2-2; no firm D call. Germline-derived CDR1 and CDR2 are MGHRA and YSYEKL. V was clipped by 1 base and J by 2 bases, with 8 bases between them. The CDR3 is made up of 15 amino acids. The CDR3 region has the DNA TGCGCCAGCAGCCAAGCTCTGGCAAACACCGGGGAGCTGTTTTTT. Encoded protein: CASSQALANTGELFF.

V is TRBV7-2 and J is TRBJ2-2; 7 bases align to TRBD2. Losses at the gene ends were 5 bases for V and 5 bases for J; bases not matched to a gene: 8. CDR1 is SGHTA and CDR2 is FQGNSA in the germline V gene. This CDR3 is 15 amino acids long. CDR3 sequence (DNA): TGTGCCAGCAGCCCCCGGACTAGGGGTACCGGGGAGCTGTTTTTT. Translated, it gives CASSPRTRGTGELFF. Based on the CDR3 plus reference TRBV7-2 and TRBJ2-2, the full variable domain is GAGVSQSPSNKVTEKGKDVELRCDPISGHTALYWYRQSLGQGLEFLIYFQGNSAPDKSGLPSDRFSAERTGGSVSTLTIQRTQQEDSAVYLCASSPRTRGTGELFFGEGSRLTVL.